A single count supports the clone carrying this T cell receptor beta chain. The sample originates from a study of CD8 T cells in Susac syndrome. Germline CDR1 and CDR2: GTSNPN and SVGIG (reference sequence). V dropped 2 bases and J dropped 11 bases, with 13 bases sitting between them. This CDR3 contains 12 residues. An input of 0.5 to 1 ug of RNA was subjected to reverse transcription using random hexamers. TCRdb analysed the immunoSEQ multiplex PCR reads with MiXCR anew, one entry per CDR3 protein. The table lists 45,000 or so distinct CDR3 sequences, 93% of them singletons. Sequencing used CD8+ T cells from PBMCs. The V call is TRBV30, the J call TRBJ2-4, with D possibly TRBD1 on 6 matching bases. The clonotype was recovered from a human donor in good health. CDR3 region: CAWSFIGGVQYF. DNA of the CDR3: TGTGCCTGGAGTTTCATTGGGGGCGTTCAGTACTTC.